This TCR beta chain was observed in a study of T cell repertoires in cytomegalovirus infection. Whole-study context: In the study, CMV epitopes included recently identified HLA-C-restricted and well-studied HLA-B-restricted ones. Public TCR beta signatures were indicative of both CMV infection and a matching HLA type.

Deletions cut 0 bases from V and 10 bases from J, with 10 bases between. The length of the CDR3 is 13 residues. Looked up from germline, CDR1 is KGHSH and CDR2 is LQKENI. With respect to this clonotype: Its antigen is unknown.

Whole-study findings and limits: Cumulative frequency (of public TCR beta family members) identified carriers of CMV plus the relevant HLA. In two of eight donors, the top clonotype was HLA-C-restricted CMV-specific.

TCRdb independently ran MiXCR on the reads; one entry per CDR3 protein. The data show hundreds of thousands of distinct CDR3 sequences, approximately 46% seen once. This clonotype was sampled from a human donor in good health (CMV status not recorded). Some clones in this sample may be carry-over from other donors' samples. Source: cultured PBMCs, taken from culture after CMV antigen stimulation. This chain links TRBV18 with TRBJ2-1; D may be TRBD2 (5 bases). The chain's CDR3 is CASSPPDWREQFF. The CDR3 DNA follows: TGTGCCAGCTCACCACCCGACTGGAGGGAGCAGTTCTTC.